The 5 T cell receptor beta chains below were found in one sample sequenced in a study of shared clonotypes between healthy human individuals. Profiling relied on immunoSEQ multiplex PCR, and the TCRdb table lists in-frame clones only, not all of them. The table includes around 1.5 million clones, approximately 98% detected once. The specimen sequenced was naive CD4+ T cells sorted from blood. Subset denoted: CD45RA+ positively selected. Receptors originate from a man aged 30 to 39 in good health.

This chain connects TRBV28 to TRBJ1-2; 7 bases agree with TRBD1. Trimming took 3 bases from V and 2 from J; bases not matched to a gene: 6. The germline V gene has CDR1 MDHEN and CDR2 SYDVKM. The CDR3 is made up of 15 amino acids. The CDR3 protein is CASSFPRQGNYGYTF. The CDR3 nucleotides read TGTGCCAGCAGTTTTCCGAGACAGGGAAACTATGGCTACACCTTC.

The table lists this clone with a count of one. The chain employs TRBV14 and TRBJ1-1; no reliable D call. The CDR3 consists of 15 residues. Looked up from germline, CDR1 is SGHDN and CDR2 is FVKESK. V was shortened by 1 base and J by 0 bases, with 9 bases between the two germline ends. CDR3 sequence reads: CASSQVGLMNTEAFF. The DNA for the CDR3 is TGTGCCAGCAGCCAAGTCGGCCTCATGAACACTGAAGCTTTCTTT.

A remark on this clone: The junction does not match germline at one end; this may be a read error. The chain joins TRBV7-7 to TRBJ2-5; possible D gene TRBD2, 5 bases. CDR3 length: 13 residues. Per germline, CDR1 SSHAT and CDR2 FNYEAQ (reference sequence). CDR3: CASSLGERETQYF. CDR3 bases: TGTGCTAGCAGCTTAGGAGAGCGGGAGACCCAGTACTTC.

The chain has TRBV19 and TRBJ2-1, with TRBD1 identical over 7 bases. V gave up 5 bases and J gave up 8 bases; unmatched junction bases: 12. The length of the CDR3 is 15 residues. Germline V gene sequence: CDR1 LNHDA, CDR2 SQIVND (reference sequence). CDR3 nucleotide sequence: TGTGCCAGTAGTCTTGTTCAGACAGGGACCGATGAGCAGTTCTTC. As protein: CASSLVQTGTDEQFF.

The chain links TRBV29-1 to TRBJ2-2; TRBD2 might be the D (5 bases). Between the trimmed V and J ends, which lost 0 bases and 1 base, there was a span of 12 bases. The CDR3 length is 16 residues. Germline loops: CDR1 SQVTM, CDR2 ANQGSEA. In nucleotides, the CDR3 is TGCAGCGTTGAAGATCGAAGACGGGGGAACACCGGGGAGCTGTTTTTT. This translates into CSVEDRRRGNTGELFF.